A single sample gave rise to the 20 T cell receptor beta chains below, sequenced in a study of cytomegalovirus exposure and HLA in healthy donors. Libraries were prepared by immunoSEQ multiplex PCR; TCRdb keeps only in-frame clonotypes and omits some of them. Among some 170,000 clones listed, around nine tenths were seen once. Material: PBMCs. The receptors shown here come from a woman in her late teens or twenties in good health and CMV-seronegative.

V gene TRBV7-9 combines with J gene TRBJ1-2, with TRBD1 matching 11 bases. The CDR3 spans 18 residues. V was clipped by 1 base and J by 6 bases; unmatched bases: 13. CDR1 and CDR2 from the germline V gene are SEHNR and FQNEAQ (reference sequence). The CDR3 loop is CASSLETGQGGGLNGYTF. The CDR3 DNA sequence: TGTGCCAGCAGCTTAGAGACGGGACAGGGGGGAGGCCTAAATGGCTACACCTTC.

The rearrangement uses TRBV2 and TRBJ1-1; 8 bases are a match to TRBD1. Germline V lookup: CDR1 SNHLY, CDR2 FYNNEI. V shed 6 bases and J 1 base; nucleotides not matched to a gene: 10. The CDR3 extends over 16 amino acids. As DNA, the CDR3 is TGTGCCAGCAGAGGCCCGCACAGGGGGGCGAACACTGAAGCTTTCTTT. Residues: CASRGPHRGANTEAFF.

This chain joins TRBV4-1 and TRBJ2-7, with D maybe TRBD2 (5 bases). There are 15 residues in the CDR3. V lost 5 bases and J lost 3, with 17 bases in between. The germline gives CDR1 MGHRA, CDR2 YSYEKL. CDR3 loop: CASSSRTAGSYEQYF. The CDR3, as DNA: TGCGCCAGCAGCTCCCGGACCGCTGGGAGCTACGAGCAGTACTTC.

The chain joins TRBV9 to TRBJ2-3; tentatively, D is TRBD1 (5 bases). Germline V gene lookup returns CDR1 SGDLS and CDR2 YYNGEE. The CDR3 sequence is 16 residues long. Trimming pared 2 bases from V and 2 bases from J, leaving 15 bases between. CDR3 loop: CASSVLSRVNTDTQYF. The CDR3 DNA sequence: TGTGCCAGCAGCGTCCTCTCCAGGGTGAACACAGATACGCAGTATTTT. The variable domain in full, completed from reference TRBV9 and TRBJ2-3, reads DSGVTQTPKHLITATGQRVTLRCSPRSGDLSVYWYQQSLDQGLQFLIQYYNGEERAKGNILERFSAQQFPDLHSELNLSSLELGDSALYFCASSVLSRVNTDTQYFGPGTRLTVL.

J is TRBJ2-7 and V is TRBV7-9; D is perhaps TRBD1 (6 bases). This CDR3 has 15 amino acids. Germline-derived CDR1 and CDR2 are SEHNR and FQNEAQ (reference sequence). V lost 0 bases, J lost 5 bases, and 14 bases lay in between. This CDR3 is CASSLARRGRHEQYF. Written as DNA, the CDR3 is TGTGCCAGCAGCTTAGCGCGCAGGGGCCGGCACGAGCAGTACTTC.

V and J are TRBV7-6 and TRBJ2-2, with a possible D match to TRBD2 (6 bases). Germline lookup yields CDR1 SGHVS and CDR2 FNYEAQ. This CDR3 has 15 residues. The V end lost 8 bases, the J end lost 3 bases, and 16 bases lay between the germline ends. The CDR3 region has the DNA TGTGCCAGCGGGGACTCCCGAGTTGACACCGGGGAGCTGTTTTTT. Translated, it gives CASGDSRVDTGELFF.

This chain joins TRBV5-1 and TRBJ2-1; TRBD1 agrees at 10 bases. The V and J ends lost 4 bases and 5 bases, in that order; junction bases with no gene match: 9. Germline CDR1 is SGHRS and CDR2 is YFSETQ. The CDR3 contains 16 residues. The CDR3 nucleotides are TGCGCCAGCAGCATAGGACAGGGGGTGCACCACAATGAGCAGTTCTTC. Its translation: CASSIGQGVHHNEQFF.

J is TRBJ2-7 and V is TRBV7-9, with D possibly TRBD1 on 6 matching bases. The CDR3 covers 15 residues. Deletions cut 4 bases from V and 2 bases from J, with 15 bases between. Looked up from germline, CDR1 is SEHNR and CDR2 is FQNEAQ (reference sequence). The CDR3 nucleotides read TGTGCCAGCAGCTCTGTAAACAGGGAACCCTACGAGCAGTACTTC. It codes for CASSSVNREPYEQYF.

This clone has only a few counts. The rearrangement uses TRBV6-4 and TRBJ1-6, with 9 bases matching TRBD1. CDR3 length: 15 amino acids. Germline CDR1 MRHNA, CDR2 SNTAGT. Trimming removed 3 bases from V and 7 bases from J; junction bases left unmatched: 4. In DNA form, the CDR3 reads TGTGCCAGCAGTGAGCAAGGACAGGGGAATTCACCCCTCCACTTT. It yields the protein CASSEQGQGNSPLHF.

The chain has TRBV19 and TRBJ1-2; D perhaps matches TRBD1 (6 bases). With 2 bases removed from V and 7 bases from J, the gap between germline ends came to 14 bases. Germline V CDR1 and CDR2: LNHDA, SQIVND (reference sequence). This CDR3 region has 14 residues. CDR3 loop: CASSIRVQGSGYTF. The CDR3 DNA follows: TGTGCCAGTAGTATACGGGTACAGGGTAGTGGCTACACCTTC. The full variable domain, completed using reference TRBV19 and TRBJ1-2, is DGGITQSPKYLFRKEGQNVTLSCEQNLNHDAMYWYRQDPGQGLRLIYYSQIVNDFQKGDIAEGYSVSREKKESFPLTVTSAQKNPTAFYLCASSIRVQGSGYTFGSGTRLTVV.

The chain couples TRBV28 to TRBJ1-1; D is possibly TRBD1 (5 bases). The ends were cut back, 11 bases at V and 8 bases at J, with 9 bases in the middle. Germline loops: CDR1 MDHEN, CDR2 SYDVKM. There are 9 residues in the CDR3. The DNA of the CDR3 is TGTGCCGCAGGGCAGGAAGCTTTCTTT. As protein: CAAGQEAFF.

The V and J genes are TRBV15 and TRBJ2-1, with D hard to call. This CDR3 is built from 17 residues. The germline V and J ends were trimmed by 0 bases and 2 bases, with 14 bases remaining between them. CDR1 LNHNV and CDR2 YYDKDF come from the germline V gene (reference sequence). The DNA for the CDR3 is TGTGCCACCAGCAGAGATAGTAGGTGGAGTACCTACAATGAGCAGTTCTTC. Translation gives CATSRDSRWSTYNEQFF.

J is TRBJ1-6 and V is TRBV7-8, with TRBD1 identical over 7 bases. V lost 5 bases and J lost 5; bases outside the gene matches: 6. Germline loops: CDR1 SGHVS, CDR2 FQNEAQ. There are 15 residues in the CDR3. In DNA form, the CDR3 reads TGTGCCAGCAGCCTCAAGGGACAGAATAATTCACCCCTCCACTTT. Its translation is CASSLKGQNNSPLHF.

This clone was picked up a small number of times. This chain uses TRBV2 with TRBJ1-5; 8 nucleotides align to TRBD1. After removal of 3 bases from V and 6 bases from J, the junction contained 7 bases not matched to a gene. Germline V CDR1 and CDR2: SNHLY, FYNNEI. CDR3 length equals 15 residues. Here the CDR3 reads CASSEGQGAGQPQHF. CDR3 sequence (DNA): TGTGCCAGCAGTGAGGGCCAGGGGGCGGGTCAGCCCCAGCATTTT. Looking up the rest from reference TRBV2 and TRBJ1-5 gives the full variable domain: EPEVTQTPSHQVTQMGQEVILRCVPISNHLYFYWYRQILGQKVEFLVSFYNNEISEKSEIFDDQFSVERPDGSNFTLKIRSTKLEDSAMYFCASSEGQGAGQPQHFGDGTRLSIL.

The chain links TRBV14 to TRBJ2-3; possible D gene TRBD2, 5 bases. The CDR3 sequence is 13 residues long. V was pared by 4 bases and J by 5 bases, with 10 bases between. CDR1 and CDR2 (germline): SGHDN, FVKESK. CDR3 nucleotides: TGTGCCAGCAGCCCGGTCGGAGGAGATACGCAGTATTTT. Translation: CASSPVGGDTQYF.

The chain carries TRBV7-8 and TRBJ1-3; unclear D gene. This CDR3 spans 13 amino acids. The V end was cut by 3 bases, the J end by 4 bases, with 7 bases between. Germline V gene sequence: CDR1 SGHVS, CDR2 FQNEAQ. The CDR3 coding sequence is TGTGCCAGCAGCTTGACCAGGGGAAACACCATATATTTT. It encodes CASSLTRGNTIYF.

The chain couples TRBV11-2 to TRBJ2-2; TRBD1 agrees at 7 bases. Germline V CDR1 and CDR2: SGHAT, FQNNGV. This CDR3 is built from 16 residues. After removal of 5 bases from V and 4 bases from J, the junction contained 10 bases not matched to a gene. The CDR3 DNA sequence: TGTGCCAGCAGCCCGCTCCCTGGGACAGTCACCGGGGAGCTGTTTTTT. The encoded protein is CASSPLPGTVTGELFF.

V is TRBV30 and J is TRBJ1-6; the D is unclear. The CDR3 totals 15 residues. Trimming removed 3 bases at V and 7 bases at J, with 16 bases between. Germline CDR1 GTSNPN, CDR2 SVGIG (reference sequence). CDR3 protein: CAWRSSGGGNSPLHF. CDR3 bases: TGTGCCTGGAGGAGTTCAGGAGGAGGCAATTCACCCCTCCACTTT.

The rearrangement links TRBV5-5 to TRBJ1-2; D is ambiguous. This CDR3 has 15 amino acids. Germline V CDR1 and CDR2: SGHKS, YYEKEE (reference sequence). Trimming removed 1 base from V and 9 bases from J, with 19 bases in between. The DNA of the CDR3 is TGTGCCAGCAGCTTGATACAGATCCTGCCTGAGAGCTACACCTTC. Translation: CASSLIQILPESYTF.

This clone is a singleton in its sample. The CDR3 region is CASSFSSGNTIYF. In DNA, the CDR3 is TGTGCCAGCAGCTTCAGTTCTGGAAACACCATATATTTT. The chain has TRBV11-2 and TRBJ1-3; D unresolved. Germline V CDR1 and CDR2: SGHAT, FQNNGV. Trimming cost V 3 bases and J 1 base, with 4 bases left between them. This CDR3 region has 13 residues.